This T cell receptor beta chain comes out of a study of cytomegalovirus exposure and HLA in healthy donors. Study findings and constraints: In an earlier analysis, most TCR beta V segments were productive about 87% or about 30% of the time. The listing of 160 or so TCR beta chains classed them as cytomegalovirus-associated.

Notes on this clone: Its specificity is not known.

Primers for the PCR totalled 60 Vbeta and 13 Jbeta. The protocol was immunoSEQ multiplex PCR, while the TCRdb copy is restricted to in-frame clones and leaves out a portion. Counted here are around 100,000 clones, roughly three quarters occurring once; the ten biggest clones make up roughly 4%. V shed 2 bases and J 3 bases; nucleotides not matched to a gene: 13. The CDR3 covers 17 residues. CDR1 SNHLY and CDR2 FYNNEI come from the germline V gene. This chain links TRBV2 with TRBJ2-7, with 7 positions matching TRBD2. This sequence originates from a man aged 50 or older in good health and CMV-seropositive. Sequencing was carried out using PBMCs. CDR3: CASSESPPSGGNYEQYF. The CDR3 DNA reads TGTGCCAGCAGTGAATCACCCCCCTCGGGGGGAAACTACGAGCAGTACTTC.